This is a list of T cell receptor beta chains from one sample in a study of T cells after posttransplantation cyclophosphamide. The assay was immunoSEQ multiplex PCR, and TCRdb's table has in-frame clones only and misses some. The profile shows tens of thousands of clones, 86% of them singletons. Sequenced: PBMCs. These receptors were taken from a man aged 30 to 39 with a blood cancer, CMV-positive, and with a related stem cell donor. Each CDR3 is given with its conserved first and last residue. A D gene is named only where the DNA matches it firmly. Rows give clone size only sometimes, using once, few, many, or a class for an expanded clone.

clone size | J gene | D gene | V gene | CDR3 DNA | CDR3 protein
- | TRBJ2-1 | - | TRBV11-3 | TGTGCCAGCAGCTTACAAGGACGACTACCTAACAATGAGCAGTTCTTC | CASSLQGRLPNNEQFF
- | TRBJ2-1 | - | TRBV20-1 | TGCAGTGCTAGAGATCGGAATGAGCAGTTCTTC | CSARDRNEQFF
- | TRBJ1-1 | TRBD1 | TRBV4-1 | TGCGCCAGCAGCCAAGGGACAGGGGACCTGAACACTGAAGCTTTCTTT | CASSQGTGDLNTEAFF
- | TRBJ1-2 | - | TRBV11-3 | TGTGCCAGCAGCTTGGGCCCAACGGCCTACGGCTACACCTTC | CASSLGPTAYGYTF
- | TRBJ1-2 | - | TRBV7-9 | TGTGCCAGCAGCCTGGAAACCGCAGGGCCACCTGGATTGGACACCTTC | CASSLETAGPPGLDTF
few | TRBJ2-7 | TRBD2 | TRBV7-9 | TGTGCCAGCAGCTTCCCGCTAGCGGGCGGGACCTACGAGCAGTACTTC | CASSFPLAGGTYEQYF
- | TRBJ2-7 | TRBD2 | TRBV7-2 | TGTGCCAGCAGCCTAAGACGGGACTACGAGGAGCAGTACTTC | CASSLRRDYEEQYF
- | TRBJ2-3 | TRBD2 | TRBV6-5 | TGTGCCAGCAGTTACGACCCTAGCGGGAGTAAAGATACGCAGTATTTT | CASSYDPSGSKDTQYF
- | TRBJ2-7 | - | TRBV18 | TGTGCCAGCTCGGGCCAGGACTCATTTTCCTACGAGCAGTACTTC | CASSGQDSFSYEQYF
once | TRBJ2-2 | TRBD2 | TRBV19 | TGTGCCAGTAGTTCCCCGGGACTAGCGGGAAACACCGGGGAGCTGTTTTTT | CASSSPGLAGNTGELFF
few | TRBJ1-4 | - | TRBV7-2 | TGTGCCAGCAGCCGAGACAGCCTTAATGAAAAACTGTTTTTT | CASSRDSLNEKLFF
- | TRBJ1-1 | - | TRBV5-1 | TGCGCCAGCAGCTCGGGTTATGGGAACACTGAAGCTTTCTTT | CASSSGYGNTEAFF
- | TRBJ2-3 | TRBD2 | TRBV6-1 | TGTGCCAGCAGTGTGGGACTAGCTGTATATACGCAGTATTTT | CASSVGLAVYTQYF
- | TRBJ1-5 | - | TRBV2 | TGTGCCAGCGCATTGGCCGTAAATCAGCCCCAGCATTTT | CASALAVNQPQHF
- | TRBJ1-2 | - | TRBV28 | TGTGCCAGCAGTTCCCATGAGGCTTATGGCTACACCTTC | CASSSHEAYGYTF
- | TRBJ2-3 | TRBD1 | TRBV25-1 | TGTGCCAGCAGACCGGGACAGTTCACAGATACGCAGTATTTT | CASRPGQFTDTQYF
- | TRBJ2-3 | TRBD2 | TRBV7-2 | TGTGCCAGCAGCCAAAATCCTTCAGCGGGGGGGACGGCAGATACGCAGTATTTT | CASSQNPSAGGTADTQYF
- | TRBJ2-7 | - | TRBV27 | TGTGCCAGCAGTTTATCACGGCTAGCCGAGCAGTACTTC | CASSLSRLAEQYF
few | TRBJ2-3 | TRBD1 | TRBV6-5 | TGTGCCAGCGGAAGGGGGCGCGGAGATACGCAGTATTTT | CASGRGRGDTQYF
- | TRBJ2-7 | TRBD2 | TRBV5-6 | TGTGCCAGCACTACGGGGACTAGCGGGTTCTACGAGCAGTACTTC | CASTTGTSGFYEQYF
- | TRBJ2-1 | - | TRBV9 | TGTGCCAGCAGCGCCGGTAGTAGCCGCCCTTACAATGAGCAGTTCTTC | CASSAGSSRPYNEQFF
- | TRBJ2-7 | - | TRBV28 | TGTGCCAGCAGTTTACGGTACGAGCAGTACTTC | CASSLRYEQYF
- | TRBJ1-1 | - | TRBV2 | TGTGCCAGCAAAATAACACGGGGAGGGGGGCGGACTGAAGCTTTCTTT | CASKITRGGGRTEAFF
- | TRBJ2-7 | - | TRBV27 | TGTGCCAGCAGTTTATTTGGGAGGGGGTACTACGAGCAGTACTTC | CASSLFGRGYYEQYF
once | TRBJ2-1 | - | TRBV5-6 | TGTGCCAGCAGCCGAGAAACTTACAATGAGCAGTTCTTC | CASSRETYNEQFF
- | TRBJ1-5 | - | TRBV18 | TGTGCCAGCTCGCCTGGACGGGGAGATCAGCCCCAGCATTTT | CASSPGRGDQPQHF
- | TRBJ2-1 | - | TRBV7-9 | TGTGCCAGCAGCTTTGGGTGGGAGACGAAACACAATGAGCAGTTCTTC | CASSFGWETKHNEQFF
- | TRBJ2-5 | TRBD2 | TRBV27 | TGTGCCAGCAGCCCCCCAAGCGGGGAAGAGACCCAGTACTTC | CASSPPSGEETQYF
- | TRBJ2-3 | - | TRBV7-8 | TGTGCCAGCAGCTTAGGGAGGGACACAGATACGCAGTATTTT | CASSLGRDTDTQYF
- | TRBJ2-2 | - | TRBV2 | TGTGCCAGCAGTGAAGTTTCCAACAGCCGCGGGGAGCTGTTTTTT | CASSEVSNSRGELFF
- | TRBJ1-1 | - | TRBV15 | TGTGCCACCAGCAGAGATCAGATGGAAGCTTTCTTT | CATSRDQMEAFF
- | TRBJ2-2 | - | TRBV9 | TGTGCCAGCAGCGACCGCAGCGGGTCGGGCGGGGAGCTGTTTTTT | CASSDRSGSGGELFF
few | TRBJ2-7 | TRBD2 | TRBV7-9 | TGTGCCAGCAGCCCAAGGACTAGCGGGTTCCCCGAGCAGTACTTC | CASSPRTSGFPEQYF
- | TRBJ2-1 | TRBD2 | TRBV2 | TGTGCCAGCAGTTCAAGGGAGGGCAATGAGCAGTTCTTC | CASSSREGNEQFF
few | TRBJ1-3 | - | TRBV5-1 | TGCGCCAGCAGCTGGACTCGGGGAATTCCTGGAAACACCATATATTTT | CASSWTRGIPGNTIYF
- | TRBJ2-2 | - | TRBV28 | TGTGCCAGCAGTTTTAGGCAGGGATCGGCCGGGGAGCTGTTTTTT | CASSFRQGSAGELFF
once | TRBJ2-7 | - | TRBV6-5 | TGTGCCAGCAGTTCCTTCGGCGGGGCGGGATGGGAGCAGTACTTC | CASSSFGGAGWEQYF
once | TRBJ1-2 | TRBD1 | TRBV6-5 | TGTGCCAGCAGTTACAAGGACAGGTCCTATGGCTACACCTTC | CASSYKDRSYGYTF
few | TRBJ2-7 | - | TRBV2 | TGTGCCAGCCGTTGGAGGGCCTCCTTCGAGCAGTACTTC | CASRWRASFEQYF
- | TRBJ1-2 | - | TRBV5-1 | TGCGCCAGCAGCTTATCGGCACAGCCTTTGGGCTACACCTTC | CASSLSAQPLGYTF
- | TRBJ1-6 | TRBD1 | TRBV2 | TGTGCCAGCAGTGGCTGGGGGACAGGGCATAATTCACCCCTCCACTTT | CASSGWGTGHNSPLHF
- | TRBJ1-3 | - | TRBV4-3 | TGCGCCAGCAGCCAAGAGCCCCAGAGGCCCGGCTCTGGAAACACCATATATTTT | CASSQEPQRPGSGNTIYF
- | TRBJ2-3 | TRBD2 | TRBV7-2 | TGTGCCAGCAGCTTAGCATCAGGCATCTGGCGGGAGGGCACCGTAGGCACAGATACGCAGTATTTT | CASSLASGIWREGTVGTDTQYF
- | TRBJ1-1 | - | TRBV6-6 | TGTGCCAGCACCGAATGGGGCCTTCAAAACACTGAAGCTTTCTTT | CASTEWGLQNTEAFF
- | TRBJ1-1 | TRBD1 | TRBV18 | TGTGCCAGCTCACGACAGGGTAATGGCATGAACACTGAAGCTTTCTTT | CASSRQGNGMNTEAFF
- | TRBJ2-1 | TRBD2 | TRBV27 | TGTGCCAGCAGTCTCAGAACCCCGACGGCCCGGGGGGATGAGCAGTTCTTC | CASSLRTPTARGDEQFF
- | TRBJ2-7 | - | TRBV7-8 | TGTGCCAGCAGCCCCGACCGCATCCGGACTTACGAGCAGTACTTC | CASSPDRIRTYEQYF
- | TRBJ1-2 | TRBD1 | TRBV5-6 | TGTGCCAGCAGCTCCGGGACAGGGGGATATGGCTACACCTTC | CASSSGTGGYGYTF
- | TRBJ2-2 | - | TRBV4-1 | TGCGCCAGCAGCCAAGCGGTGGAGGGGCGCATAAGTCCGGACACCGGGGAGCTGTTTTTT | CASSQAVEGRISPDTGELFF
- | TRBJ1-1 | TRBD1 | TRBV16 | TGTGCCAGCAGCCAAATTTTCCCGGGACAGGGAAGGGCCGAAGACACTGAAGCTTTCTTT | CASSQIFPGQGRAEDTEAFF
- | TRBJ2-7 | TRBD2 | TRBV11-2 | TGTGCCAGCAGCTTAGAACCGGGAGCGGGGGAGCAGTACTTC | CASSLEPGAGEQYF
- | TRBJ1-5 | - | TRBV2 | TGTGCCAGCAGTGTACCGAGTTATCAGCCCCAGCATTTT | CASSVPSYQPQHF
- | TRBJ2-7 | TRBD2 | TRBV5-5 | TGTGCCAGCAGCCCTTGGGGGACCAGGACTAGCGGGGCGGACTACGAGCAGTACTTC | CASSPWGTRTSGADYEQYF
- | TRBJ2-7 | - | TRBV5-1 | TGCGCCAGCAGCTTGGGCCCTAGCTCCTACGAGCAGTACTTC | CASSLGPSSYEQYF